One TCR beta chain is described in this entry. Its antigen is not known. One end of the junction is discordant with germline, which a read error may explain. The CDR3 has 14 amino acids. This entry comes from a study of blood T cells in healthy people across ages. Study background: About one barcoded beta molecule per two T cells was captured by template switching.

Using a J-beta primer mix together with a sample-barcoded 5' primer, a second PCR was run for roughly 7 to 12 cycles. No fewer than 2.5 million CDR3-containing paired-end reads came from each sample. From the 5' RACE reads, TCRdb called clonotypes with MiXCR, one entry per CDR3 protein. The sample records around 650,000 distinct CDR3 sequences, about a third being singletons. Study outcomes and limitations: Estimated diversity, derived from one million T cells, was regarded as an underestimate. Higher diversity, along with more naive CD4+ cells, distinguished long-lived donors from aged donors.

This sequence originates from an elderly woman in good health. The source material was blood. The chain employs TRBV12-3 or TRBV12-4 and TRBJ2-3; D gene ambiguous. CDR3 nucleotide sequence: TGTGCCAGCAGTCAACGAGCGAGCACAGATGCGCAGTATTTT. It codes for CASSQRASTDAQYF.